This TCR beta chain was identified during a study of HIV-infected children after antiretroviral therapy interruption. The CDR3 contains 17 residues. Deletions cut 5 bases from V and 8 bases from J, with 24 bases between. Germline V gene data show CDR1 as SGHAT and CDR2 as FQNNGV. Ten or more counts support this clonotype. RNA-based 3' RACE libraries used unique molecular identifiers. MiXCR was run by TCRdb on the 3' RACE reads, yielding one entry per CDR3 protein. The data show about 89,000 distinct CDR3 sequences, 6% to 8.5% seen once. Documented treatment: PENTA 11 planned treatment interruption arm or continuous ART arm.

The clonotype originates from a pool of human donors with HIV. This material consisted of CD45RA+ CD4+ T cells from PBMCs, pooled from several time points, taken from a donor given antiretroviral therapy, either interrupted or continuous. Subset of the sample: naive CD4+ CD45RA+ CD45RO- T cells. The gene calls are TRBV11-2 and TRBJ1-4; D is uncertain. The DNA of the CDR3 is TGTGCCAGCAGCACCCGCGTCGCTTCCCAGCCGTCAGAAAAACTGTTTTTT. It translates to CASSTRVASQPSEKLFF.